This T cell receptor (beta chain) originates from a study of human CD8 memory T cell subsets. Progenitor exhausted-like CD8+ memory cells (TPEX) were CCR7+ PD-1+ TIGIT+. Researchers made TCR beta libraries via UMI-labeled 5' RACE. TCRdb re-analyzed the 5' RACE reads; it lists each CDR3 protein once, without DNA. This sample's clone table lists some 7,000 distinct CDR3 sequences. Study-wide points: Stem-like memory T cell repertoires seemed more diverse than precursor exhausted ones by Chao1 estimates. T cell repertoires from the stem-like memory and precursor exhausted subsets showed minimal mutual overlap.

This clonotype is deemed large (0.1 to 1%) by its frequency. The antigen is undetermined. The CDR3 has 15 amino acids. The germline V gene encodes CDR1 SGHNT and CDR2 YYREEE (reference sequence). Material: CD8+ T cells from PBMCs. This chain connects TRBV5-4 to TRBJ1-1; TCRdb returns TRBD1, unconfirmable since there is no DNA. The origin of this receptor is a human donor in good health. CDR3 in amino acids: CASSLDSVPNTEAFF.